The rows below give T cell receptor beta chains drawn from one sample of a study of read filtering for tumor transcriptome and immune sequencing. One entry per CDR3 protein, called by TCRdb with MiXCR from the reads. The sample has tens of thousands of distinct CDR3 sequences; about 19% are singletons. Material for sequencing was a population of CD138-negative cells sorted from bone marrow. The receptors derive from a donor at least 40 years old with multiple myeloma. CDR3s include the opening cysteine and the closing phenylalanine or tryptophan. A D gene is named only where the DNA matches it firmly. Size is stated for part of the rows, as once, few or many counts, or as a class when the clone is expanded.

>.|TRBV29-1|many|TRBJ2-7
TGCAGCGTCGAGAGTGGTGGAGGGGGTGAGCAGTACTTC
CSVESGGGGEQYF
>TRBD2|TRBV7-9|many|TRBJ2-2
TGTGCCAGCAGCCCTGGACTAGCGGCGGACACCGGGGAGCTGTTTTTT
CASSPGLAADTGELFF
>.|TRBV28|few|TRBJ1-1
TGTGCCAGCAGTTTTGGGGGGGTGAACACTGAAGCTTTCTTT
CASSFGGVNTEAFF
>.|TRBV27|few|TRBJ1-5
TGTGCCAGCAGTTTATCTGGCAATCAGCCCCAGCATTTT
CASSLSGNQPQHF
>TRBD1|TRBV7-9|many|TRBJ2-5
TGTGCCAGCAGCCCCCTCCGACAGGGGGTGGAGACCCAGTACTTC
CASSPLRQGVETQYF
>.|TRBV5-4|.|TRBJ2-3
TGTGCCAGCAGCTTGGGGCGGGATACGCAGTATTTT
CASSLGRDTQYF
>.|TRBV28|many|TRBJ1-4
TGTGCCAGCAATAAAAACAGGGCCGGAAAACTGTTTTTT
CASNKNRAGKLFF
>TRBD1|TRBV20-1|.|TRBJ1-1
TGCAGTGCTAGTAGGGCAGGGGGTCGGGACACTGAAGCTTTCTTT
CSASRAGGRDTEAFF
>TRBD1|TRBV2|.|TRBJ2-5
TGTGCCAACAGGGGGATCCGGGACAGGGGGGAGACCCAGTACTTC
CANRGIRDRGETQYF
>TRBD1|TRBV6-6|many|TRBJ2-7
TGTGCCAGCAGCGACAGGGGGCGTCAGCCGTACGAGCAGTACTTC
CASSDRGRQPYEQYF
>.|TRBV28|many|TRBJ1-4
TGTGCCAGCAGCAAAGGACGGCTTAATGAAAAACTGTTTTTT
CASSKGRLNEKLFF
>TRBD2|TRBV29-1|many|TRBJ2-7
TGCAGCGTTGGGACTAGCGGCTACGAGCAGTACTTC
CSVGTSGYEQYF
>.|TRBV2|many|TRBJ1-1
TGTGCCAGCAGTGACCAGGGGAACACTGAAGCTTTCTTT
CASSDQGNTEAFF
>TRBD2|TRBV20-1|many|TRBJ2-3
TGCAGTGCCGAGGGGACTAGCGGGGGGGCGGATACGCAGTATTTT
CSAEGTSGGADTQYF
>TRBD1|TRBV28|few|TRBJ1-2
TGTGCCAGCACCAAGACAGGGCGAAACTATGGCTACACCTTC
CASTKTGRNYGYTF
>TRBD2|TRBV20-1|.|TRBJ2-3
TGCAGTGCTAGAGCGGAACTAGCGGGCACAGATACGCAGTATTTT
CSARAELAGTDTQYF
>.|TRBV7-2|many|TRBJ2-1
TGTGCCAGCAGCACCTCAATGGGCAATGAGCAGTTCTTC
CASSTSMGNEQFF
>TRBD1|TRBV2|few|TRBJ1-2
TGTGCCAGCAGTGAATACCGGGACAGTAGAAGCTATGGCTACACCTTC
CASSEYRDSRSYGYTF
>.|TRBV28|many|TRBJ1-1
TGTGCCAGCAGTTTAAATCCCCACAGCCAGAACACTGAAGCTTTCTTT
CASSLNPHSQNTEAFF
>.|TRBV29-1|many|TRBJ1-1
TGCAGCGTTGAAGGACAGGCCGGACCTGAAGCTTTCTTT
CSVEGQAGPEAFF
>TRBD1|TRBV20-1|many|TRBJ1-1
TGCAGCCTTAGGGACAGTTTGAACACTGAAGCTTTCTTT
CSLRDSLNTEAFF
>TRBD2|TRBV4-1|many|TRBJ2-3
TGCGCCAGCAGCCAAGGGGGAACCGGGACTAGTACAGATACGCAGTATTTT
CASSQGGTGTSTDTQYF
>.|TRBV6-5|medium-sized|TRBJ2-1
TGTGCCAGCAGACACAGCAACAATGAGCAGTTCTTC
CASRHSNNEQFF
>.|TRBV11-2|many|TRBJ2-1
TGTGCCAGCAGCTTCGGACCGAACTCCTACAATGAGCAGTTCTTC
CASSFGPNSYNEQFF
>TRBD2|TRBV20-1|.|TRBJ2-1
TGCAGTACTAGAGGGAGACTAGCGGGAGTCCCGTTCTTC
CSTRGRLAGVPFF
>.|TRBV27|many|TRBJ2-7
TGTGCCAGCAGTTCACCCAGCGGGCCGTGGCCCTACGAGCAGTACTTC
CASSSPSGPWPYEQYF
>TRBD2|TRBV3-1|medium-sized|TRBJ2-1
TGTGCCAGCAGTCGTAGCGGGGGGGGTCCGCGAGAGCAGTTCTTC
CASSRSGGGPREQFF
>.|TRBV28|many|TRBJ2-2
TGTGCCAGCAGTTTTGACGGGGAGCTGTTTTTT
CASSFDGELFF
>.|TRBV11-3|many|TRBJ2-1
TGTGCCAGCAGCTTAGATTCTAGCGCCAATGAGCAGTTCTTC
CASSLDSSANEQFF
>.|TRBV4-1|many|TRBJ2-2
TGCGCCAGCAGCTCACAGCCGGGACAGAACACCGGGGAGCTGTTTTTT
CASSSQPGQNTGELFF
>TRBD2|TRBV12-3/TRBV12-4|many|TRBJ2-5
TGTGCCAGCAGTCTGACTAGCCGCGAGACCCAGTACTTC
CASSLTSRETQYF
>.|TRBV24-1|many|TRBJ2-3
TGTGCCACCAGTGATCCCCCGACGGGGCAAAGCACAGATACGCAGTATTTT
CATSDPPTGQSTDTQYF
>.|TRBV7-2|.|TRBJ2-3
TGTGCCAGCACCTACAGAGATACGCAGTATTTT
CASTYRDTQYF
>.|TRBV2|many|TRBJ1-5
TGTGCCAGCAAGACAAATAGCAATCAGCCCCAGCATTTT
CASKTNSNQPQHF
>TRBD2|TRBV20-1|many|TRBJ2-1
TGCAGTGCGGGGGGGGGTAATGAGCAGTTCTTC
CSAGGGNEQFF
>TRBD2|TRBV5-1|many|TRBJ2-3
TGCGCCAGCGGACTAGCGGGGAGCACAGATACGCAGTATTTT
CASGLAGSTDTQYF
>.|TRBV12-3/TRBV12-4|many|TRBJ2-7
TGTGCCAGCAGTTTCCTAGCGAGCTACGAGCAGTACTTC
CASSFLASYEQYF
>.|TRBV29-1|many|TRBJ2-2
TGCAGCGGCCTCGGTTCTGAATACACCGGGGAGCTGTTTTTT
CSGLGSEYTGELFF
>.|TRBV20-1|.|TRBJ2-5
TGCAGTGCTAGGGTGGGGGCGTTCCAAGAGACCCAGTACTTC
CSARVGAFQETQYF
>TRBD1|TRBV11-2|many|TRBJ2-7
TGTGCCAGCAGCTCTGGACAGGGAGGATACGAGCAGTACTTC
CASSSGQGGYEQYF
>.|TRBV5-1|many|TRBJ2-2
TGCGCCAGCAGCTTGGGTGGTAGGGAGACTTCCGGGGAGCTGTTTTTT
CASSLGGRETSGELFF
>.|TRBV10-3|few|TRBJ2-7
TGTGCCATCAGTCTAGACAGACCCTACGAGCAGTACTTC
CAISLDRPYEQYF
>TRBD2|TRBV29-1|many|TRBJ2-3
TGCAGCGTTGAAGGGGCTAGCGGAACAGATACGCAGTATTTT
CSVEGASGTDTQYF
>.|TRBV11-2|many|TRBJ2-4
TGTGCCAGCAGCCCCAACCCAGGAAAAAACATTCAGTACTTC
CASSPNPGKNIQYF
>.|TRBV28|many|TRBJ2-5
TGTGCCAGCAGTTTCTTCGCCACCATGCGAGAGACCCAGTACTTC
CASSFFATMRETQYF
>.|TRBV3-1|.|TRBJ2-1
TGTGCCAGCGGCCAAGAATCTATCTACCAGCAGTTCTTC
CASGQESIYQQFF
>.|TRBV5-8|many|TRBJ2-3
TGTGCCAGCAGCTTTCTAAGGGTCAGCACAGATACGCAGTATTTT
CASSFLRVSTDTQYF
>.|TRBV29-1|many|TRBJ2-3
TGCAGCGTTGAAGGGGCTTTGGGCACAGATACGCAGTATTTT
CSVEGALGTDTQYF
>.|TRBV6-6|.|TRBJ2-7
TGTGCCAGCAGTTACGCCAGGACCTCCTACGAGCAGTACTTC
CASSYARTSYEQYF
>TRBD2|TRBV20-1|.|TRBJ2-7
TGCAGTGCCACCACTAGCGGGGTAGGGTACGAGCAGTACTTC
CSATTSGVGYEQYF
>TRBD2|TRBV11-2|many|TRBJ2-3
TGTGCCAGCAGCCCCGGGACTACTACCGGTACGCAGTATTTT
CASSPGTTTGTQYF
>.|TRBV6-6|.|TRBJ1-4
TGTGCCAGCAGTTACTCAACCTTTATCCAGCCTGAAAAACTGTTTTTT
CASSYSTFIQPEKLFF
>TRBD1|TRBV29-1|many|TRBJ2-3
TGCAGCGTTGAAGTCACAGGGGATGGCACAGATACGCAGTATTTT
CSVEVTGDGTDTQYF
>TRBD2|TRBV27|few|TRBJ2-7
TGTGCCAGCAGTTTCTGGGCTAGCGGGAGTCGCGAGCAGTACTTC
CASSFWASGSREQYF
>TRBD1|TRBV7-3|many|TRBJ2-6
TGTGCCAGCAGCACACAGGGGGCCGGGGCCAACGTCCTGACTTTC
CASSTQGAGANVLTF